The clone carrying this TCR beta chain was seen a handful of times. No antigen is known for it. V lost 2 bases, J lost 5 bases, and 16 bases lay in between. This CDR3 has 15 residues. Germline CDR1 KGHSH, CDR2 LQKENI. This sample was taken from a study of blood T cells in healthy people across ages. For the second PCR, which ran for roughly 6 to 11 cycles, a sample-barcoded 5' primer and a J-beta primer mix were used. A template-switch adaptor containing 12 random nucleotides labeled each cDNA molecule. Every sample returned 3 million or more CDR3-containing paired-end reads. From the 5' RACE reads, TCRdb called clonotypes with MiXCR, one entry per CDR3 protein. The sample has 1.8 million or so distinct CDR3 sequences, around 40% seen once. Study results and caveats: Estimates drawn from one million T cells were deemed to understate diversity. PBMCs that were unsorted prevented a conclusive naive versus antigen-experienced comparison.

The receptor comes from a human donor in good health. The sequenced sample was blood. The chain employs TRBV18 and TRBJ2-7, with D maybe TRBD2 (6 bases). The CDR3 here is CASSPWASAGNEQYF. CDR3 coding DNA: TGTGCCAGCTCACCATGGGCATCGGCGGGGAACGAGCAGTACTTC.